These T cell receptor beta chains were read from a single sample in a study of CD8+CD57+ T cells in acquired aplastic anemia. TCRdb analysed the reads with MiXCR anew, one entry per CDR3 protein. This table has around 80,000 distinct CDR3 sequences, roughly 70% appearing once. Sequencing used sorted CD4+, CD8+, or CD8+CD57+ T cells (not recorded which) from PBMCs. The origin of the receptors is a human donor with aplastic anemia. CDR3s include the opening cysteine and the closing phenylalanine or tryptophan. The D gene is left open where the match is weak. Clone size is shown for a subset of rows, as once, few, many or a class of expanded clone.

size,length,J,D,V,CDR3,DNA
few,16,TRBJ2-3,TRBD1,TRBV2,CASSPGTGIPTDTQYF,TGTGCCAGCAGCCCCGGGACAGGGATACCCACAGATACGCAGTATTTT
once,14,TRBJ1-1,.,TRBV19,CASSMGKGGTEAFF,TGTGCCAGTAGTATGGGCAAAGGGGGCACTGAAGCTTTCTTT
.,14,TRBJ2-5,.,TRBV7-2,CASSGWAGQETQYF,TGTGCCAGCAGCGGTTGGGCAGGACAAGAGACCCAGTACTTC
.,15,TRBJ2-7,.,TRBV11-2,CASSAGLALAYEQYF,TGTGCCAGCAGCGCAGGCCTAGCGCTGGCCTACGAGCAGTACTTC
.,11,TRBJ2-1,.,TRBV9,CASSRSGEQFF,TGTGCCAGCAGCAGAAGCGGTGAGCAGTTCTTC
.,14,TRBJ1-1,TRBD1,TRBV7-6,CASSRQGDNTEAFF,TGTGCCAGCAGCCGACAGGGGGACAACACTGAAGCTTTCTTT
once,14,TRBJ1-5,.,TRBV19,CASNHLNSNQPQHF,TGTGCCAGTAACCATCTTAATAGCAATCAGCCCCAGCATTTT
.,15,TRBJ2-3,TRBD2,TRBV10-1,CASSASSGSTDTQYF,TGCGCCAGCAGTGCTTCTAGCGGTAGCACAGATACGCAGTATTTT
.,12,TRBJ1-5,.,TRBV12-3/TRBV12-4,CASKQGGQPQHF,TGTGCCAGTAAGCAGGGAGGACAGCCCCAGCATTTT
.,14,TRBJ2-3,.,TRBV11-1,CASSPGLSADTQYF,TGTGCCAGCAGCCCCGGACTGAGCGCAGATACGCAGTATTTT
.,14,TRBJ1-6,.,TRBV19,CASSIYYGNSPLHF,TGTGCCAGTAGTATTTATTACGGGAATTCACCCCTCCACTTT
many,15,TRBJ1-1,.,TRBV7-6,CASSLDQVVGTEAFF,TGTGCCAGCAGCTTAGATCAGGTGGTAGGCACTGAAGCTTTCTTT
many,11,TRBJ2-1,.,TRBV9,CASSLNDEQFF,TGTGCCAGCAGCCTTAACGATGAGCAGTTCTTC
.,13,TRBJ2-5,.,TRBV20-1,CSARDWDQETQYF,TGCAGTGCTAGAGATTGGGACCAAGAGACCCAGTACTTC
.,14,TRBJ2-1,.,TRBV10-3,CAISESAAINEQFF,TGTGCCATCAGTGAGTCTGCAGCTATCAATGAGCAGTTCTTC
.,15,TRBJ2-1,.,TRBV7-6,CASSVGVASYNEQFF,TGTGCCAGCAGCGTCGGTGTTGCCTCCTACAATGAGCAGTTCTTC